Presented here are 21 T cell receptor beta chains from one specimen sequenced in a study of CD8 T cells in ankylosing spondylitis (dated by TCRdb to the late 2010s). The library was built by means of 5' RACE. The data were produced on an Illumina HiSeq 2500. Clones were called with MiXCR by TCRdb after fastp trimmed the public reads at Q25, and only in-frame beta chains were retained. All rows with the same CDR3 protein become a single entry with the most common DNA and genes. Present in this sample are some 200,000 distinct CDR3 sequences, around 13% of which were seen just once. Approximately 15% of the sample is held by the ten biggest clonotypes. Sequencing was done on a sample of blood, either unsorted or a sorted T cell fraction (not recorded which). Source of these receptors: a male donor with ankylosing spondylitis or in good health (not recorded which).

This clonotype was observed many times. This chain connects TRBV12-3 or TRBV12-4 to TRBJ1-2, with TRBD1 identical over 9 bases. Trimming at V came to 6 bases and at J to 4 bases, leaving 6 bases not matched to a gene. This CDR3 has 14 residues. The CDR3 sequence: CASRLQGAVYGYTF. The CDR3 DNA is TGTGCCAGCAGACTACAGGGGGCGGTCTATGGCTACACCTTC.

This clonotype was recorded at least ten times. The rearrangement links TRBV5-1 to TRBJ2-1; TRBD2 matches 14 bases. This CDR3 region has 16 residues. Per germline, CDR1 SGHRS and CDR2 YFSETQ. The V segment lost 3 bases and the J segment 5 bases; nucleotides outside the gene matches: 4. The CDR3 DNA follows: TGCGCCAGCAGCTCCCTGGGACTAGCGGGGGACAATGAGCAGTTCTTC. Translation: CASSSLGLAGDNEQFF.

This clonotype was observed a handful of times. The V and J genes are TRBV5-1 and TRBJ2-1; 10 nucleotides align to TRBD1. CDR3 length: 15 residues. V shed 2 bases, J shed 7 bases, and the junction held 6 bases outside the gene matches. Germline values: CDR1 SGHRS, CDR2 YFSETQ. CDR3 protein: CASSFVDRGLNEQFF. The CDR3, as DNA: TGCGCCAGCAGCTTTGTTGACAGGGGGCTTAATGAGCAGTTCTTC.

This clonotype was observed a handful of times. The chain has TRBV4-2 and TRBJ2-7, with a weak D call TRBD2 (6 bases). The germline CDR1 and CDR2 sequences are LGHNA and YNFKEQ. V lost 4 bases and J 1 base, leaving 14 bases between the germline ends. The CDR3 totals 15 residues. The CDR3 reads CASSPTRDSSYEQYF. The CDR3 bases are TGTGCCAGCAGCCCCACTCGGGACTCGTCCTACGAGCAGTACTTC.

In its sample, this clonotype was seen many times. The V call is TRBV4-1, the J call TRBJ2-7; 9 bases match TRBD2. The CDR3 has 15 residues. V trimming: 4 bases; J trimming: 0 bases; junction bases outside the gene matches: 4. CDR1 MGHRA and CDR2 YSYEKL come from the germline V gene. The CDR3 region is CASSPGLASSYEQYF. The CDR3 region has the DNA TGCGCCAGCAGCCCGGGACTAGCTTCCTCCTACGAGCAGTACTTC.

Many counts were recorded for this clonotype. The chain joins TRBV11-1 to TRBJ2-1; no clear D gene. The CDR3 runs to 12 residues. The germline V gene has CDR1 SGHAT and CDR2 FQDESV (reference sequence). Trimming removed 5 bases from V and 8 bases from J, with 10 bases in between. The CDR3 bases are TGTGCCAGCAGCATTTGGATGGATGAGCAGTTCTTC. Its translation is CASSIWMDEQFF. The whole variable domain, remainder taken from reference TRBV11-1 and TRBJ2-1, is EAEVAQSPRYKITEKSQAVAFWCDPISGHATLYWYRQILGQGPELLVQFQDESVVDDSQLPKDRFSAERLKGVDSTLKIQPAELGDSAMYLCASSIWMDEQFFGPGTRLTVL.

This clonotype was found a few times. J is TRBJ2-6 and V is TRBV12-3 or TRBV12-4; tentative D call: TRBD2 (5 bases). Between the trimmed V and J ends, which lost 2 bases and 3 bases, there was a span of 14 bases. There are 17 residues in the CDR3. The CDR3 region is CASSLMARGYGANVLTF. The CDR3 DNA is TGTGCCAGCAGTTTAATGGCTAGAGGGTATGGGGCCAACGTCCTGACTTTC.

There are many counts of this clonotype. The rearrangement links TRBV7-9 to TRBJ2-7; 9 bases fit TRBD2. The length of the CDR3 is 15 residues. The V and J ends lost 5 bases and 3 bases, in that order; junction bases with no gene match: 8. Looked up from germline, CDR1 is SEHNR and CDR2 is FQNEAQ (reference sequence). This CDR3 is CASSPKASGVYEQYF. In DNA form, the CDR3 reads TGTGCCAGCAGCCCAAAGGCTAGCGGGGTCTACGAGCAGTACTTC.

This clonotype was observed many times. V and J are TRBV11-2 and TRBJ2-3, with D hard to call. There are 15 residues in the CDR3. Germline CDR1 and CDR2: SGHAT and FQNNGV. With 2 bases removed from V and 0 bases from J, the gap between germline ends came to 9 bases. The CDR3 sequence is CASSLFRASTDTQYF. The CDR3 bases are TGTGCCAGCAGCTTATTCCGGGCGAGCACAGATACGCAGTATTTT.

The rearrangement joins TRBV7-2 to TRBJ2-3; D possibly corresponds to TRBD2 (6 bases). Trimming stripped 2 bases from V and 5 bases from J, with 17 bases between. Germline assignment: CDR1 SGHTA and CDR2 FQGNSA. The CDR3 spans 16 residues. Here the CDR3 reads CASSLRPAGKLDTQYF. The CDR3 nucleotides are TGTGCCAGCAGCTTAAGGCCCGCGGGGAAGTTAGATACGCAGTATTTT.

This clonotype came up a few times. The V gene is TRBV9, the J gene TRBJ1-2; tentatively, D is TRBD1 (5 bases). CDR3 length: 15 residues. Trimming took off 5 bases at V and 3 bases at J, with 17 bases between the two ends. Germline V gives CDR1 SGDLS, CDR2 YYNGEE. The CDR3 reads CASSSTGSLDYGYTF. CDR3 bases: TGTGCCAGCAGTTCCACAGGTTCTTTGGACTATGGCTACACCTTC.

The CDR3 is CASSTWTSEDTQYF. The CDR3 coding sequence is TGCGCCAGCAGCACTTGGACTAGCGAGGATACGCAGTATTTT. This rearrangement joins TRBV5-1 to TRBJ2-3; the match to TRBD2 covers 9 bases. The germline CDR1 and CDR2 sequences are SGHRS and YFSETQ. V trimming: 4 bases; J trimming: 6 bases; junction bases outside the gene matches: 6. The CDR3 runs 14 residues.

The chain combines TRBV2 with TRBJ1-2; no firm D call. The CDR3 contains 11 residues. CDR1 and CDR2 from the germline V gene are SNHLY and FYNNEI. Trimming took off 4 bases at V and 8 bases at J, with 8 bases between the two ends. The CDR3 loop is CASSADSGYTF. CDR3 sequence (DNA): TGTGCCAGCAGTGCTGATTCGGGCTACACCTTC.

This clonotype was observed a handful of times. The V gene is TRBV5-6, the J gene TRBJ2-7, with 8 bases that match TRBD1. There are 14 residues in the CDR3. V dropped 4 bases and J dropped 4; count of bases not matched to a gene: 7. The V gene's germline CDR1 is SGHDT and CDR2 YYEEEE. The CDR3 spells CASSRPGQGYEQYF. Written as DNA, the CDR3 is TGTGCCAGCAGCCGTCCCGGACAGGGTTACGAGCAGTACTTC.

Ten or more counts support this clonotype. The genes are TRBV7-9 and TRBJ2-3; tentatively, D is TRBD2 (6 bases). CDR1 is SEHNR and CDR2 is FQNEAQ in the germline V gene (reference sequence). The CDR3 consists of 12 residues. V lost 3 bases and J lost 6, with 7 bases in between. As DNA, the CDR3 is TGTGCCAGCAGCTTCAGCGGGGATACGCAGTATTTT. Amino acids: CASSFSGDTQYF.

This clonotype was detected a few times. CDR3 loop: CASIARGTGELFF. CDR3 DNA: TGTGCCAGCATAGCCCGGGGGACCGGGGAGCTGTTTTTT. The chain uses TRBV2 and TRBJ2-2; D possibly corresponds to TRBD2 (6 bases). The CDR3 is made up of 13 amino acids. The V and J ends lost 7 bases and 5 bases respectively, with 11 bases between them. The V gene's germline CDR1 is SNHLY and CDR2 FYNNEI. Filled out from reference TRBV2 and TRBJ2-2, the complete variable domain reads EPEVTQTPSHQVTQMGQEVILRCVPISNHLYFYWYRQILGQKVEFLVSFYNNEISEKSEIFDDQFSVERPDGSNFTLKIRSTKLEDSAMYFCASIARGTGELFFGEGSRLTVL.

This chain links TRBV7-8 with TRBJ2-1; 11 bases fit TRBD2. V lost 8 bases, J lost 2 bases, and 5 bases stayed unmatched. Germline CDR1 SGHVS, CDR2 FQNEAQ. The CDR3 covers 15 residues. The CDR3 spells CASHPSGGTYNEQFF. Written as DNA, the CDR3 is TGTGCCAGCCACCCTAGCGGGGGGACCTACAATGAGCAGTTCTTC.

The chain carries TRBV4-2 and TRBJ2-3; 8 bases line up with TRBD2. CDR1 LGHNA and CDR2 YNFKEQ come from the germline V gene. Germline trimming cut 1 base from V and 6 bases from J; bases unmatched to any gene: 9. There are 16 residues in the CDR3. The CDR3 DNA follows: TGTGCCAGCAGCCAAGGGGCCGGGGGGGCCTCGGATACGCAGTATTTT. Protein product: CASSQGAGGASDTQYF.

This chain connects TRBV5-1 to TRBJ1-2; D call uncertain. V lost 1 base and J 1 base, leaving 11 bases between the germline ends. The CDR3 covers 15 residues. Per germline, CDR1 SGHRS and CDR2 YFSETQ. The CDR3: CASSLTGFLNYGYTF. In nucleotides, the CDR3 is TGCGCCAGCAGCTTGACCGGGTTCCTTAACTATGGCTACACCTTC. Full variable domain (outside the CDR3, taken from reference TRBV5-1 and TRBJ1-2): KAGVTQTPRYLIKTRGQQVTLSCSPISGHRSVSWYQQTPGQGLQFLFEYFSETQRNKGNFPGRFSGRQFSNSRSEMNVSTLELGDSALYLCASSLTGFLNYGYTFGSGTRLTVV.

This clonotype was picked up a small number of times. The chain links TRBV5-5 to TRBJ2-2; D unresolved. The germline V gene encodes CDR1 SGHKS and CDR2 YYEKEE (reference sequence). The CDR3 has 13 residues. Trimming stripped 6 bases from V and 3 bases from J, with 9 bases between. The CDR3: CASTLPDTGELFF. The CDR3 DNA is TGTGCCAGCACCCTACCCGACACCGGGGAGCTGTTTTTT.

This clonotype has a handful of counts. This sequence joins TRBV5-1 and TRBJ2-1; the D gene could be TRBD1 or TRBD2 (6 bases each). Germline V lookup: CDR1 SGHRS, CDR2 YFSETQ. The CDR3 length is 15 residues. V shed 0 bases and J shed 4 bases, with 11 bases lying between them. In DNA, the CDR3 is TGCGCCAGCAGCTTGGAGTCGGGGGCTTACAATGAGCAGTTCTTC. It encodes CASSLESGAYNEQFF.